The entry below describes one TCR beta chain. These data originate in a study of blood T cell repertoires in COVID-19. Across the whole study: From T cells, B-cell-depleted T cells, or PBMCs came the material, which was cDNA or gDNA.

As originally analysed: Counts of nucleated cells, estimated from reference gene primer amplification, were obtained. Clones were sequenced by immunoSEQ multiplex PCR, and TCRdb holds only the in-frame ones, with some missing. V and J calls and clone size are as listed in that table; D and trimming were resolved from the DNA. The sample yields about 160,000 clones, around 84% seen once. Germline V lookup: CDR1 MNHEY, CDR2 SVGEGT. V lost 2 bases and J 3 bases, leaving 13 bases between the germline ends. The CDR3 runs 15 residues. What the recovered Cohort 3 donors had was two negative PCRs, clearance, or symptom resolution.

Sequenced material: PBMCs or T cells enriched from blood (not recorded which). The J gene is TRBJ1-2, the V gene TRBV6-2 or TRBV6-3, with D possibly matching TRBD1 (6 bases). This sequence was found in a woman in her forties or fifties who had recovered from COVID-19. The chain's CDR3 is CASSYLGQSDYGYTF. CDR3 nucleotides: TGTGCCAGCAGTTACCTAGGACAGTCGGACTATGGCTACACCTTC.